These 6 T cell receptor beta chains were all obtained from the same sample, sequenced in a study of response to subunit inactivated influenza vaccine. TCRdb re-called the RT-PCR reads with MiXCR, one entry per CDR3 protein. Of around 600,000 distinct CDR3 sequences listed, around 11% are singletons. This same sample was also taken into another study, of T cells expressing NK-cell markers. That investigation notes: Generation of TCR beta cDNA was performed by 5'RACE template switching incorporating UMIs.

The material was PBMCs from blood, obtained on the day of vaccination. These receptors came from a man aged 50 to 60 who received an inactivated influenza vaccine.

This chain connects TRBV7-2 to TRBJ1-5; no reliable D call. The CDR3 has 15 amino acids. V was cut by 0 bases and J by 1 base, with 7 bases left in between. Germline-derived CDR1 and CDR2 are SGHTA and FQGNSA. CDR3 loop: CASSLAYGSNQPQHF. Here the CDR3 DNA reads TGTGCCAGCAGCTTAGCATACGGAAGCAATCAGCCCCAGCATTTT. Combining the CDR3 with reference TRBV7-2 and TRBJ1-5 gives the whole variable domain GAGVSQSPSNKVTEKGKDVELRCDPISGHTALYWYRQSLGQGLEFLIYFQGNSAPDKSGLPSDRFSAERTGGSVSTLTIQRTQQEDSAVYLCASSLAYGSNQPQHFGDGTRLSIL.

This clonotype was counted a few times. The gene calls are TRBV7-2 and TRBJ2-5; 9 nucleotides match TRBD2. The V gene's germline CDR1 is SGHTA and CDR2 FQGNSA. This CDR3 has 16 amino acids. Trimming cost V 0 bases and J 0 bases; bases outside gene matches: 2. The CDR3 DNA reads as TGTGCCAGCAGCTTAGCCCTAGCGGGAAACCAAGAGACCCAGTACTTC. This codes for CASSLALAGNQETQYF.

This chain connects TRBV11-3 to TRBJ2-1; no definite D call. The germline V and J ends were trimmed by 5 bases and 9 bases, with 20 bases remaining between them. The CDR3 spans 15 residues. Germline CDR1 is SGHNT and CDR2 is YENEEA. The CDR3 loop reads CASSRTSQHGGEQFF. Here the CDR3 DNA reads TGTGCCAGCAGCCGAACGTCTCAGCATGGCGGTGAGCAGTTCTTC.

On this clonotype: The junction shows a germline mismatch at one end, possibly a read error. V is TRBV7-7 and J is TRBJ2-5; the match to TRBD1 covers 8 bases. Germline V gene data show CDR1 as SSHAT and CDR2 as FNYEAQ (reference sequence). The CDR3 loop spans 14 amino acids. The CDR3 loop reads CASSSDRGSETQYF. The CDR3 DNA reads TGTGCTAGCAGTTCAGACAGGGGTAGTGAGACCCAGTACTTC.

As DNA, the CDR3 is TGTGCCAGCAGCCCGAGTGGACGCCAGGGGGGGGAGCTGTTTTTT. Protein: CASSPSGRQGGELFF. This chain links TRBV7-2 with TRBJ2-2; D is perhaps TRBD1 (6 bases). Deletions cut 5 bases from V and 8 bases from J, with 18 bases between. The CDR3 length is 15 residues. Germline CDR1 reads SGHTA; CDR2 reads FQGNSA.

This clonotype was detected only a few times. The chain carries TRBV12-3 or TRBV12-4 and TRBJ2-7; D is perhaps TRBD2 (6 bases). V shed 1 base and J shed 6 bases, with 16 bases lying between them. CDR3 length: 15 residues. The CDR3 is CASSLEGGIGTEQYF. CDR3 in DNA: TGTGCCAGCAGTTTAGAAGGCGGGATCGGGACCGAGCAGTACTTC.